The 8 T cell receptor beta chains in this list originate from one sample, sequenced in a study of follicular helper T cells after annual influenza vaccination. This table comes from immunoSEQ multiplex PCR, and its TCRdb copy is limited to in-frame clones, with some not included. The sample lists more than 10,000 clones, more than 60% occurring once. The sample consisted of CXCR5- memory CD4+ T cells sorted from blood, taken 6 weeks after influenza vaccination. The receptors shown here come from an adult who received the influenza vaccine.

The rearrangement joins TRBV7-2 to TRBJ1-2; 9 nucleotides match TRBD1. This CDR3 is built from 15 residues. V trimming: 3 bases; J trimming: 4 bases; junction bases outside the gene matches: 6. CDR1 is SGHTA, CDR2 FQGNSA, per germline. The CDR3 protein is CASSFQQGAVYGYTF. CDR3 nucleotide sequence: TGTGCCAGCAGCTTCCAACAGGGGGCGGTCTATGGCTACACCTTC. Supplemented by reference TRBV7-2 and TRBJ1-2, the full variable domain reads GAGVSQSPSNKVTEKGKDVELRCDPISGHTALYWYRQSLGQGLEFLIYFQGNSAPDKSGLPSDRFSAERTGGSVSTLTIQRTQQEDSAVYLCASSFQQGAVYGYTFGSGTRLTVV.

V is TRBV27 and J is TRBJ1-2; D might be TRBD1 (5 bases). Germline CDR1 and CDR2: MNHEY and SMNVEV (reference sequence). The CDR3 sequence is 14 residues long. Trimming pared 7 bases from V and 3 bases from J, leaving 15 bases between. CDR3 sequence reads: CASKLNGGYYGYTF. The CDR3 nucleotides read TGTGCCAGCAAGTTAAATGGGGGGTACTATGGCTACACCTTC.

The chain is built from TRBV27 and TRBJ2-5; 8 bases fit TRBD2. Trimming took 6 bases from V and 5 from J; bases not matched to a gene: 11. The CDR3 has 15 residues. The germline V gene encodes CDR1 MNHEY and CDR2 SMNVEV (reference sequence). CDR3 region: CASREAGGAEETQYF. CDR3 in DNA: TGTGCCAGCAGGGAGGCCGGGGGGGCCGAGGAGACCCAGTACTTC.

The genes are TRBV11-3 and TRBJ2-3; D is unresolved. Germline V gene sequence: CDR1 SGHNT, CDR2 YENEEA. V shed 4 bases and J shed 2 bases, with 10 bases lying between them. This CDR3 is built from 14 residues. The CDR3 region has the DNA TGTGCCAGCAGCTCCTGGGCTTACACAGATACGCAGTATTTT. This gives the protein CASSSWAYTDTQYF.

Of note for this clone: Because the CDR3's place on the DNA is in doubt, the DNA is left out and the CDR3 is given as listed by TCRdb. The V call is TRBV7-7, the J call TRBJ1-2. The CDR3 length equals 18 residues, ends included. The V gene's germline CDR1 is SSHAT and CDR2 FNYEAQ (reference sequence). CDR3 in amino acids: CASSLDHQHFGVPYGYTF.

The V call is TRBV11-3, the J call TRBJ2-2; D unresolved. Germline-derived CDR1 and CDR2 are SGHNT and YENEEA. The V end lost 5 bases, the J end lost 5 bases, and 12 bases lay between the germline ends. This CDR3 is 14 amino acids long. The CDR3 protein is CASSQQERTGELFF. The CDR3 DNA reads as TGTGCCAGCAGCCAACAAGAGAGAACCGGGGAGCTGTTTTTT.

V usage is TRBV6-6 and J usage is TRBJ1-2; D gene ambiguous. The CDR3 length is 13 residues. The V end was cut by 3 bases, the J end by 10 bases, with 15 bases between. CDR1 and CDR2 (germline): MNHNY, SVGAGI (reference sequence). In nucleotides, the CDR3 is TGTGCCAGCAGTTATACGCTTCTTCGGCCCTACACCTTC. The encoded protein is CASSYTLLRPYTF.

CDR3 in amino acids: CAIRNGNEQFF. Written as DNA, the CDR3 is TGTGCCATCAGGAACGGCAATGAGCAGTTCTTC. The chain carries TRBV10-3 and TRBJ2-1, with no clear D. CDR1 is ENHRY and CDR2 is SYGVKD in the germline V gene. V lost 6 bases and J lost 6, with 6 bases in between. The CDR3 sequence is 11 residues long.